This paragraph reports one TCR beta chain. Its specific antigen is unknown. Base quality data are lacking; no much larger clone is found one base away. The data belong to a study of CD8+ T cells in alopecia areata (dated by TCRdb to the late 2010s). In terms of the full investigation: In both human patients and the C3H/HeJ mouse model, the study applied high-throughput TCRbeta sequencing to look at T cell clonal expansion in alopecia areata. RNA was obtained with the PAXgene miRNA kit for fixed scalp, the miRNeasy kit for PBMCs, and the RNeasy kit for mouse skin. Scalp tissue and sorted CD4+ and CD8+ peripheral blood T cells from patchy and totalis/universalis alopecia areata patients and from healthy controls were covered by human TCRbeta sequencing. Amplification of TCRbeta CDR3 regions was done by immunoSEQ multiplex PCR using 35 Vbeta forward primers and 13 Jbeta reverse primers. Clonality in the scalp was compared among normal scalp (n=4), patchy alopecia areata scalp (n=8), and alopecia totalis/universalis scalp (n=8).

Library preparation employed the immunoSEQ multiplex PCR assay. To provide template for TCR sequencing, every sample had RNA extracted and reverse transcribed into cDNA. SuperScript III was used for first-strand cDNA synthesis, primed with a 2:1 mix of oligo-dT and random hexamers. A synthetic immune receptor repertoire was used to gauge amplification bias, and whatever bias remained was removed computationally. The study's processing was this. Raw reads were preprocessed for error removal, and CDR3 was defined according to IMGT conventions as running from the conserved cysteine to phenylalanine. Clonality was computed by normalizing Shannon entropy by log2 of the number of productive unique TCRs and subtracting the result from 1. CD4 or CD8 identity of scalp clones was inferred by cross-referencing scalp TCRbeta sequences with sorted blood CD4 and CD8 repertoires. TCRdb retrieved this table from immuneACCESS and kept in-frame rearrangements only. Not all clones are present; in checked studies, unresolved V genes account for under half, and no reason is known for the remainder. D and trimming were read from the DNA, whereas the V and J calls and clone size are those reported in that table. This sample is represented by around 82,000 clones; roughly 51% of them were singletons. The ten largest account for 5.5% to 6% of the sample.

Summary of the overall study and its limitations: Compared with normal scalp, lesional scalp, particularly in alopecia totalis/universalis, had higher clonality and more expanded CD8+ clones, which suggests antigenic drive. Scalp TCR repertoire analysis is complicated because resident alphabeta T cells in normal human skin are also sequenced, whereas mouse skin is dominated by gammadelta T cells. Shared TCR sequences between patients were less evident than in mice, which may be partly attributable to HLA diversity in the patient population.

Peripheral blood and lesional scalp punch biopsies were obtained from patients with alopecia areata. After PBMCs were isolated by density centrifugation and stained for CD3, CD4 and CD8, a FACSAria was used to sort CD4+ and CD8+ T cells. As part of a multicenter biomarker study, untreated alopecia areata patients were recruited. For about five biomarker-study patients, blood CD8+ T cells were further sorted into NKG2D-low and NKG2D-high fractions. The CDR3 covers 15 residues, taking in both the cysteine and the phenylalanine. Only CDR3 DNA remains: 45 bases, in frame from the first base. The germline V gene sets CDR1 to MNHEY and CDR2 to SVGAGI. The germline V and J ends show losses of 0 bases and 6 bases respectively, and no gene match explains 3 bases of the junction.

This TCR came from a human donor with alopecia areata. The chain employs TRBV6-5 and TRBJ2-1; the junction holds 9 bases that match TRBD1. The sequenced sample consisted of NKG2D-high CD8+ T cells sorted from blood. The label giving this sample's cell subset or site can be read as: sorted CD8+ NKG2D-high blood T cells. The DNA is as follows: TGTGCCAGCAGTTACTCCGGGACAGGGAGCAATGAGCAGTTCTTC. This encodes CASSYSGTGSNEQFF.